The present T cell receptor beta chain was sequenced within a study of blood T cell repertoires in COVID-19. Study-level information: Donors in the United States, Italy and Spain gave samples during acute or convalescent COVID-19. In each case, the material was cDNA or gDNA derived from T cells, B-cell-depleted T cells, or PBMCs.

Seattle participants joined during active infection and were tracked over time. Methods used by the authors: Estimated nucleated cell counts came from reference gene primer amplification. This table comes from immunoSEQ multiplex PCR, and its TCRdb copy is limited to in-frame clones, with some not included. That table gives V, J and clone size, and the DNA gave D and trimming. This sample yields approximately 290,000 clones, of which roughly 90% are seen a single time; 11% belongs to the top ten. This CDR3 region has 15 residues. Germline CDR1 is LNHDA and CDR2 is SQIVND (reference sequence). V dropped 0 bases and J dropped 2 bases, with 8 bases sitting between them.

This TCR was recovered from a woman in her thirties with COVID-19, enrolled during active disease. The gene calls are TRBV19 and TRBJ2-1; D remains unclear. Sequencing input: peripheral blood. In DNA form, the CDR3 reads TGTGCCAGTAGTATAGAATCGAGAGCCTACAATGAGCAGTTCTTC. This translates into CASSIESRAYNEQFF.